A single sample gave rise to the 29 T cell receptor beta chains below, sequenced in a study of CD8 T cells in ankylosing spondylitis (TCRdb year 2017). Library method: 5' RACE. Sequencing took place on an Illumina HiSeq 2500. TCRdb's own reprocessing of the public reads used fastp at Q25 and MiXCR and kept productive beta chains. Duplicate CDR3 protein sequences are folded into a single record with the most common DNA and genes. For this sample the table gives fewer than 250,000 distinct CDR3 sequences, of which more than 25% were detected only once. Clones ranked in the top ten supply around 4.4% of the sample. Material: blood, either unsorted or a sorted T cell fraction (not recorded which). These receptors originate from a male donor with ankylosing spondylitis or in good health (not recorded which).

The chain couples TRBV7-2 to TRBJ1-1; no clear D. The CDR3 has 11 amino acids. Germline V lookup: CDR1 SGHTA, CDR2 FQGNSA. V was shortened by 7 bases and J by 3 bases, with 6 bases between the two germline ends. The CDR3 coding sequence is TGTGCCAGCACGTCATACACTGAAGCTTTCTTT. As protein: CASTSYTEAFF.

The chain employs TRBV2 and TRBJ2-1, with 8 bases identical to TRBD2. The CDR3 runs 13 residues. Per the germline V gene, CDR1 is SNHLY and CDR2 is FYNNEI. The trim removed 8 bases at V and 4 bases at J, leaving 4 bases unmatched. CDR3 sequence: CASPASGYNEQFF. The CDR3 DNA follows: TGTGCCAGCCCGGCTAGCGGGTACAATGAGCAGTTCTTC.

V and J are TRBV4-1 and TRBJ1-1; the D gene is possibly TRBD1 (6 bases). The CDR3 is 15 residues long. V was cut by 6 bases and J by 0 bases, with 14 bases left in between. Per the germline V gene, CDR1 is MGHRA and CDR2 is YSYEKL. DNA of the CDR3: TGCGCCAGCAGGGCCCGGACAGCCATGAACACTGAAGCTTTCTTT. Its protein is CASRARTAMNTEAFF.

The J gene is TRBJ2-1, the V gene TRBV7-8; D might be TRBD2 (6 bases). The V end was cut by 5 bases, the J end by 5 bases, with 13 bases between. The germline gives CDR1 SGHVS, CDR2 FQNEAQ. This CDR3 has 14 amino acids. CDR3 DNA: TGTGCCAGCAGCCTTAGAGGGAGGCACAATGAGCAGTTCTTC. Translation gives CASSLRGRHNEQFF.

The CDR3 nucleotides are TGTGCCAGCAGTTTATACTTCGGGGGGAGCCAAGAGACCCAGTACTTC. Translation gives CASSLYFGGSQETQYF. V gene TRBV27 combines with J gene TRBJ2-5, with 7 bases that match TRBD2. The ends lost 1 base at V and 1 base at J; junction bases unmatched: 6. The CDR3 loop spans 16 amino acids. Germline V gives CDR1 MNHEY, CDR2 SMNVEV (reference sequence).

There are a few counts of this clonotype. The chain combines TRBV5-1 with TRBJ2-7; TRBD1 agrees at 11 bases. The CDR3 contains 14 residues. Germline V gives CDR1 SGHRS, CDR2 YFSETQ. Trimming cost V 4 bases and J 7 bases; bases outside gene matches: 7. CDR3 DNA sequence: TGCGCCAGCAGCACCGGGACAGGGGGAATGGAGCAGTACTTC. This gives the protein CASSTGTGGMEQYF. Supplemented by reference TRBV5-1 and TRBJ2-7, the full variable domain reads KAGVTQTPRYLIKTRGQQVTLSCSPISGHRSVSWYQQTPGQGLQFLFEYFSETQRNKGNFPGRFSGRQFSNSRSEMNVSTLELGDSALYLCASSTGTGGMEQYFGPGTRLTVT.

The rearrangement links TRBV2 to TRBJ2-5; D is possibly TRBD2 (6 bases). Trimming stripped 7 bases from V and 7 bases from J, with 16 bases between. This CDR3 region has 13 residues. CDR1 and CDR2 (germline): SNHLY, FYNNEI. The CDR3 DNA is TGTGCCAGCATAGGAGGGATCAAGGGGACCCAGTACTTC. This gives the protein CASIGGIKGTQYF.

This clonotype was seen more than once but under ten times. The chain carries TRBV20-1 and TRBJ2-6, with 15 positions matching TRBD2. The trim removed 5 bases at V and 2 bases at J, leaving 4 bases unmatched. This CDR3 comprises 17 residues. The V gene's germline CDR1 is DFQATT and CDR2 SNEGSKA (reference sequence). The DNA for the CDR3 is TGCAGTGCTCCCGGGACTAGCGGGGGGACTGGGGCCAACGTCCTGACTTTC. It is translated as CSAPGTSGGTGANVLTF.

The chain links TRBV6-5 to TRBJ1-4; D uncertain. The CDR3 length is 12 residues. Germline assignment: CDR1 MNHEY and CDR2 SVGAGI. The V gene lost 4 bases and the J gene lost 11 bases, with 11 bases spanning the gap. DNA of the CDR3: TGTGCCAGCAGTTCCCCAGGATATAAACTGTTTTTT. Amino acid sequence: CASSSPGYKLFF.

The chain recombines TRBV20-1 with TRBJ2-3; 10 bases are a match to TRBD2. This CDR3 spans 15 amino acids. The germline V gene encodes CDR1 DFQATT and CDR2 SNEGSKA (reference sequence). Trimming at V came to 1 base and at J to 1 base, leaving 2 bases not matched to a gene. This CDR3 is CSARASGGRTDTQYF. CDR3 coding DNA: TGCAGTGCTAGAGCTAGCGGGGGACGCACAGATACGCAGTATTTT.

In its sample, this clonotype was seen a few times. CDR3 nucleotide sequence: TGCAGTTCAATAGCGGGGGGCAGTGGCAATGAGCAGTTCTTC. Amino acids: CSSIAGGSGNEQFF. J is TRBJ2-1 and V is TRBV20-1, with 10 bases fitting TRBD2. With 8 bases clipped from V and 6 bases from J, the junction kept 10 bases outside the gene matches. There are 14 residues in the CDR3. Germline V gene sequence: CDR1 DFQATT, CDR2 SNEGSKA (reference sequence).

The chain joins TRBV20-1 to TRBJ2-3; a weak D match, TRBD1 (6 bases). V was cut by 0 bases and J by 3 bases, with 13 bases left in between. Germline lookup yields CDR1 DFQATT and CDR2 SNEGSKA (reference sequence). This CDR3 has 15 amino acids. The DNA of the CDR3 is TGCAGTGCTAGAGAGGGGGCGATGTGGACAGATACGCAGTATTTT. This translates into CSAREGAMWTDTQYF.

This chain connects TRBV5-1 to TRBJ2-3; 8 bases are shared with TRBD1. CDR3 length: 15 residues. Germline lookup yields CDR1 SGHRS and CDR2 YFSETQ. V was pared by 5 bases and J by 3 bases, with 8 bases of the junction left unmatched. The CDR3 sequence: CASSAGTGNTDTQYF. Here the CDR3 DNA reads TGCGCCAGCAGTGCCGGGACAGGCAATACAGATACGCAGTATTTT.

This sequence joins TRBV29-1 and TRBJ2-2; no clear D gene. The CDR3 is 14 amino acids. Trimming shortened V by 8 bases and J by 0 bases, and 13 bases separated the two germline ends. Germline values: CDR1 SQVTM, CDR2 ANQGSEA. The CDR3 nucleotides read TGCAGCATAGGCGGCAGCCCGAACACCGGGGAGCTGTTTTTT. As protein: CSIGGSPNTGELFF.

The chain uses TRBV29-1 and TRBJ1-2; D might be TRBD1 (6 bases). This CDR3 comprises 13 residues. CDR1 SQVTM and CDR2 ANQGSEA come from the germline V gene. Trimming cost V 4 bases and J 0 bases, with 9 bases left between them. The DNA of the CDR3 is TGCAGCGTTGGCGCAGGGGCTAACTATGGCTACACCTTC. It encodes CSVGAGANYGYTF.

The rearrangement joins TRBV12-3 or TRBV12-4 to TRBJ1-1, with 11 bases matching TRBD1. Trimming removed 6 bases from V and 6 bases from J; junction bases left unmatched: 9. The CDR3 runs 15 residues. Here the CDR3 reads CASSRPGQGVSEAFF. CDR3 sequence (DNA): TGTGCCAGCAGCCGCCCGGGACAGGGGGTCTCTGAAGCTTTCTTT.

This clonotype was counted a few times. The CDR3 DNA reads as TGTGCCAGCAGTTACGGGAAGGGCCTACAAGAGACCCAGTACTTC. Its translation: CASSYGKGLQETQYF. J is TRBJ2-5 and V is TRBV6-5; D is undetermined. Trimming shortened V by 2 bases and J by 2 bases, and 12 bases separated the two germline ends. The CDR3 runs 15 residues. Germline V gene lookup returns CDR1 MNHEY and CDR2 SVGAGI.

The CDR3 DNA reads as TGCAGCGTTGCCCGGGACGTAAACAATGAGCAGTTCTTC. This sequence encodes CSVARDVNNEQFF. The V and J genes are TRBV29-1 and TRBJ2-1, with D perhaps being TRBD1 or TRBD2 (5 bases each). Germline CDR1 SQVTM, CDR2 ANQGSEA. V lost 4 bases and J 5 bases, leaving 12 bases between the germline ends. CDR3 size: 13 residues.

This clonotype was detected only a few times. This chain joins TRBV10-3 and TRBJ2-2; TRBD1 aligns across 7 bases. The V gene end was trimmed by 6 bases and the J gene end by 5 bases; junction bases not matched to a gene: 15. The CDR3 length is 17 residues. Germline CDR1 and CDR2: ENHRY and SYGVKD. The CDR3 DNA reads TGTGCCATCAGAAACCGTCCCGGGACAGTGCAGACCGGGGAGCTGTTTTTT. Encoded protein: CAIRNRPGTVQTGELFF.

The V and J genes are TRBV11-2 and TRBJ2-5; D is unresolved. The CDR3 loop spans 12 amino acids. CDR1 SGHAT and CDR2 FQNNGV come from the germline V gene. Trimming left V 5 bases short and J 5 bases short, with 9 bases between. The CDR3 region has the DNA TGTGCCAGCAGCCCCACCACGGAGACCCAGTACTTC. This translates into CASSPTTETQYF.

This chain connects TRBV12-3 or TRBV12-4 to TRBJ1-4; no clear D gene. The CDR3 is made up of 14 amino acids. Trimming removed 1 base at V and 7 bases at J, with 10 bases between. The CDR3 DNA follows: TGTGCCAGCAGTTTAGGGGGAAACGCTGAAAAACTGTTTTTT. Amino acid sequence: CASSLGGNAEKLFF.

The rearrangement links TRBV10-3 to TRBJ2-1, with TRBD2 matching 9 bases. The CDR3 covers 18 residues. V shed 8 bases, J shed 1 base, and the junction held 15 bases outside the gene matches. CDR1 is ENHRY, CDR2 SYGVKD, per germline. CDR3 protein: CAIRKEGSGGLSYNEQFF. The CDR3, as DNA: TGTGCCATCCGGAAAGAGGGTAGCGGGGGACTATCCTACAATGAGCAGTTCTTC.

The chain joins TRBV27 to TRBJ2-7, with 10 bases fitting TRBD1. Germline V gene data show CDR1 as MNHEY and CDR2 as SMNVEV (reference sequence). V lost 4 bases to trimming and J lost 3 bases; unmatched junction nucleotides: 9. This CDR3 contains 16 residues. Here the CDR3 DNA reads TGTGCCAGCAGTTCCCCAAGTCGGGACAGGGGCTACGAGCAGTACTTC. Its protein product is CASSSPSRDRGYEQYF.

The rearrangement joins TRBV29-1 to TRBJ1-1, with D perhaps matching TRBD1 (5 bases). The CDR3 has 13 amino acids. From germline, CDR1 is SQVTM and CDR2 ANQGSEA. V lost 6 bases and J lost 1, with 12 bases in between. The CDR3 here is CSVRDGGNTEAFF. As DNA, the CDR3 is TGCAGCGTGCGGGACGGGGGGAACACTGAAGCTTTCTTT.

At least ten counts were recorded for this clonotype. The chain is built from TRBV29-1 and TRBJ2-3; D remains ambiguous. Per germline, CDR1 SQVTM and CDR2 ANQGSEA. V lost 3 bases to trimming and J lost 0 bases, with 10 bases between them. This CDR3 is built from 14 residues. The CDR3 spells CSVEFGTSTDTQYF. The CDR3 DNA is TGCAGCGTTGAGTTCGGAACTAGCACAGATACGCAGTATTTT.

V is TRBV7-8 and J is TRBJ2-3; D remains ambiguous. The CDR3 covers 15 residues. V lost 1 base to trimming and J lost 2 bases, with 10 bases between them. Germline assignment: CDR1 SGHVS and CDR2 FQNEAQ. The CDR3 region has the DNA TGTGCCAGCAGCTTAGAAGTAGACCCCACAGATACGCAGTATTTT. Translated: CASSLEVDPTDTQYF.

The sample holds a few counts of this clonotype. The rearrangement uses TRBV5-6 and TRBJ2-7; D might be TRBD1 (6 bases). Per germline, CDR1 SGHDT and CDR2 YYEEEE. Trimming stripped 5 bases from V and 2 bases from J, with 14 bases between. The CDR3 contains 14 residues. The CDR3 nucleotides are TGTGCCAGCAGTCTAGACGACAGGACCTACGAGCAGTACTTC. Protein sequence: CASSLDDRTYEQYF.

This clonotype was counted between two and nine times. The CDR3 DNA is TGTGCCAGCAGCTTAATGGGGGAAGCTTTCTTT. Translated, it gives CASSLMGEAFF. The V gene is TRBV5-6, the J gene TRBJ1-1; no definite D call. The CDR3 spans 11 residues. Germline loops: CDR1 SGHDT, CDR2 YYEEEE. V was pared by 2 bases and J by 8 bases, with 7 bases between.

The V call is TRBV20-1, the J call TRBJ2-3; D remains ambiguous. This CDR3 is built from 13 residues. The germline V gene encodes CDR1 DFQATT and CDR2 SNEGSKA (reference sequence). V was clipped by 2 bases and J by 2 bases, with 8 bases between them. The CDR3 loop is CSARPLNTDTQYF. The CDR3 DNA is TGCAGTGCTAGACCGCTAAACACAGATACGCAGTATTTT.